This TCR beta chain was identified in a study of metastatic and nonmetastatic thyroid tumors. As for the study in general: Comparison of repertoires was carried out across blood and tumor or nodule tissue from malignant and benign thyroid patients.

Unmatched junction bases numbered 18, after V lost 4 bases and J lost 10 bases. There are 17 residues in the CDR3. Germline CDR1 and CDR2: SGHAT and FQDESV (reference sequence). Thyroid surgery had not been preceded by any treatment in any patient. In the original analysis: A distant-metastasis classifier for papillary thyroid cancer was built using CDR3 differences across clinicopathological groups. TCRdb re-called the PCR reads via MiXCR. TCRdb's processing, not the study's, gives the V and J calls here. Here the sample spans about 15,000 clones, 30% to 35% being singletons. Findings and limits, study-wide: Within blood and tumor, benign nodules reportedly had significantly lower TCR beta diversity than malignant thyroid tumors did.

This clone has at least ten counts. Its specificity is unknown. The sequenced sample consisted of tumor tissue. The V gene is TRBV11-1, the J gene TRBJ2-1; 8 bases are shared with TRBD2. The clonotype comes from a female donor with papillary thyroid cancer or a benign thyroid nodule (not recorded which). Some clones in this sample may be carry-over from other donors' samples. The CDR3 here is CASSSPRRGAPGWEQFF. Here the CDR3 DNA reads TGTGCCAGCAGCTCCCCACGGCGGGGGGCCCCCGGGTGGGAGCAGTTCTTC.